One sample yielded the 10 T cell receptor beta chains listed below, sequenced in a study of blood T cell repertoires in COVID-19. Clones were read by immunoSEQ multiplex PCR, and TCRdb kept only the in-frame ones, dropping some. This sample has roughly 250,000 clones; about 89% occur once, and the top ten carry 1.2%. The sequencing sample was made of PBMCs or T cells enriched from blood (not recorded which). All receptors derive from a human donor in a cohort exposed to, infected with or recovered from COVID-19 (not recorded which). The donor label of this sample is uncertain.

The chain uses TRBV10-3 and TRBJ1-1; D is unclear. V was shortened by 2 bases and J by 3 bases, with 7 bases between the two germline ends. This CDR3 has 13 residues. Germline CDR1 reads ENHRY; CDR2 reads SYGVKD. The CDR3 region is CAISEAADTEAFF. CDR3 DNA sequence: TGTGCCATCAGTGAGGCCGCGGACACTGAAGCTTTCTTT.

The V call is TRBV18, the J call TRBJ1-3, with no clear D. The CDR3 consists of 13 residues. V was cut by 4 bases and J by 10 bases, with 14 bases left in between. The germline V gene has CDR1 KGHSH and CDR2 LQKENI. The CDR3 DNA follows: TGTGCCAGCTCACGGTCCCCCGAGGAGACCATATATTTT. Translating it yields CASSRSPEETIYF.

The chain recombines TRBV24-1 with TRBJ1-2, with D unresolved. Trimming pared 7 bases from V and 0 bases from J, leaving 17 bases between. CDR1 and CDR2 (germline): KGHDR, SFDVKD. This CDR3 is 16 amino acids long. This CDR3 is CATRPPSGIANYGYTF. As DNA, the CDR3 is TGTGCCACCAGGCCGCCCTCCGGGATCGCTAACTATGGCTACACCTTC.

The V gene is TRBV20-1, the J gene TRBJ1-1; TRBD1 agrees at 7 bases. Germline V CDR1 and CDR2: DFQATT, SNEGSKA (reference sequence). CDR3 length: 15 residues. V lost 3 bases, J lost 1 base, and 8 bases stayed unmatched. CDR3 in DNA: TGCAGTGCTAGTGCGACAGGGTCATCGAACACTGAAGCTTTCTTT. It codes for CSASATGSSNTEAFF.

The CDR3 sequence: CASKDGGASNQPQHF. The CDR3 nucleotides read TGTGCCAGTAAGGACGGGGGGGCTAGCAATCAGCCCCAGCATTTT. This chain uses TRBV19 with TRBJ1-5; D might be TRBD1 (6 bases). Germline assignment: CDR1 LNHDA and CDR2 SQIVND (reference sequence). The CDR3 runs to 15 residues. Deletions cut 7 bases from V and 0 bases from J, with 13 bases between.

The chain carries TRBV9 and TRBJ2-3; tentatively, D is TRBD2 (5 bases). This CDR3 region has 16 residues. Deletions cut 4 bases from V and 3 bases from J, with 18 bases between. CDR1 and CDR2 (germline): SGDLS, YYNGEE. CDR3 DNA sequence: TGTGCCAGCAGCCCCCGTGTCGGGGAAGTGACAGATACGCAGTATTTT. This encodes CASSPRVGEVTDTQYF.

The chain carries TRBV24-1 and TRBJ2-5; D is perhaps TRBD1 (6 bases). This CDR3 has 15 amino acids. Germline CDR1 and CDR2: KGHDR and SFDVKD. V was shortened by 6 bases and J by 5 bases, with 18 bases between the two germline ends. The CDR3 is CATSTDRQHGETQYF. CDR3 bases: TGTGCCACCAGTACGGACAGACAACACGGCGAGACCCAGTACTTC.

This clone was observed a few times. The chain couples TRBV24-1 to TRBJ1-5; the D is unclear. This CDR3 contains 10 residues. Germline values: CDR1 KGHDR, CDR2 SFDVKD. CDR3 residues: CNLGDQPQHF. DNA for the CDR3: TGTAACCTCGGGGATCAGCCCCAGCATTTT.

The chain has TRBV2 and TRBJ1-4; 7 bases are a match to TRBD1. Germline V gene data show CDR1 as SNHLY and CDR2 as FYNNEI. The CDR3 is made up of 14 amino acids. Losses at the gene ends were 7 bases for V and 0 bases for J; bases not matched to a gene: 2. CDR3 amino acids: CASTQGATNEKLFF. The CDR3 DNA is TGTGCCAGCACTCAGGGGGCAACTAATGAAAAACTGTTTTTT.

This clone has just a few counts. The CDR3 here is CASSASTDTSEAFF. The CDR3 DNA reads as TGTGCCAGCAGTGCCTCGACCGATACTAGTGAAGCTTTCTTT. The rearrangement links TRBV2 to TRBJ1-1; D not resolved. V was cut by 4 bases and J by 7 bases, with 16 bases left in between. The CDR3 loop spans 14 amino acids. The germline V gene encodes CDR1 SNHLY and CDR2 FYNNEI.